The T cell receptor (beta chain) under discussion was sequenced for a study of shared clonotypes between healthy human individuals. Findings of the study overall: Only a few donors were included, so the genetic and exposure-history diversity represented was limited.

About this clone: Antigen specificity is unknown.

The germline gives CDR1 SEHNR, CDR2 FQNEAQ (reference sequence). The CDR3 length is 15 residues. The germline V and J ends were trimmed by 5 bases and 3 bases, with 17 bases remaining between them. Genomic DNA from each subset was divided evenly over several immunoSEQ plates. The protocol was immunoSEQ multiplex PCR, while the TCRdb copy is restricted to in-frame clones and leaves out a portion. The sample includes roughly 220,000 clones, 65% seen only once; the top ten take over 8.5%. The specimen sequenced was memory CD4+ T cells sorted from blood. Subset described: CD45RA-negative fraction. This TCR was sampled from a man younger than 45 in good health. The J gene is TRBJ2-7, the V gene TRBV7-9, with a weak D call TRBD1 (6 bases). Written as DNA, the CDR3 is TGTGCCAGCAGCCTAACAGGGATTTGGAGCTACGAGCAGTACTTC. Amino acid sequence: CASSLTGIWSYEQYF.